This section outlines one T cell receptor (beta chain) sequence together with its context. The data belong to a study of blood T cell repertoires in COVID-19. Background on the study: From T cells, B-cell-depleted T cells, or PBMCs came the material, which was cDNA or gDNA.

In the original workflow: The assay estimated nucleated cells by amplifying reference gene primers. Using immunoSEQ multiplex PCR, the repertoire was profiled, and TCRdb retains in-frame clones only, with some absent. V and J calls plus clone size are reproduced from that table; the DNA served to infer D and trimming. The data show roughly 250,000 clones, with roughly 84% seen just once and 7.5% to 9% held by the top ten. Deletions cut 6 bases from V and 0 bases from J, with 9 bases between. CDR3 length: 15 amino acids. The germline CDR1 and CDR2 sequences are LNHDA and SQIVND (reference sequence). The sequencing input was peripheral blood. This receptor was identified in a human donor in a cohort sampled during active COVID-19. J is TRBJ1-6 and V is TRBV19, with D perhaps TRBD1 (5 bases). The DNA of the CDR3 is TGTGCCAGTAGAACAGGAAGCTCCTATAATTCACCCCTCCACTTT. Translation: CASRTGSSYNSPLHF.